The 9 T cell receptor beta chains below come from one sample, sequenced in a study of STAT3 mutations in large granular lymphocyte leukemia. Libraries were prepared by immunoSEQ multiplex PCR; TCRdb keeps only in-frame clonotypes and omits some of them. The repertoire holds several thousand clones, with roughly 80% as singletons. Study results and limitations: In T-cell large granular lymphocyte leukemia, about half of patients showed multiple immunodominant subclonotypes.

These receptors have no identified antigens. Sequenced sample: peripheral blood mononuclear cells. The receptor source for this set is a middle-aged man with T-cell large granular lymphocyte leukemia. Some clones in this sample may be carry-over from other donors' samples.

V is TRBV5-1 and J is TRBJ2-7, with 7 nucleotides matching TRBD2. Germline V gives CDR1 SGHRS, CDR2 YFSETQ. With 0 bases clipped from V and 2 bases from J, the junction kept 5 bases outside the gene matches. The CDR3 contains 15 residues. The CDR3 sequence: CASSLAASGTYEQYF. CDR3 nucleotide sequence: TGCGCCAGCAGCTTGGCGGCTAGCGGTACCTACGAGCAGTACTTC.

The chain uses TRBV4-1 and TRBJ1-1, with TRBD1 matching 9 bases. V was clipped by 3 bases and J by 6 bases; unmatched bases: 11. There are 16 residues in the CDR3. Germline V gene sequence: CDR1 MGHRA, CDR2 YSYEKL. CDR3 coding DNA: TGCGCCAGCAGCCAGTTATTCCGGGACAGGGAGGCTGAAGCTTTCTTT. Translating gives CASSQLFRDREAEAFF.

The V gene is TRBV5-4, the J gene TRBJ1-2; D might be TRBD1 (5 bases). Per the germline V gene, CDR1 is SGHNT and CDR2 is YYREEE (reference sequence). CDR3 length: 15 amino acids. The V gene lost 0 bases and the J gene lost 2 bases, with 11 bases spanning the gap. The CDR3 protein is CASSLGGLQNYGYTF. Written as DNA, the CDR3 is TGTGCCAGCAGCTTGGGGGGACTCCAGAACTATGGCTACACCTTC.

This clone occurred a few times. This rearrangement joins TRBV29-1 to TRBJ1-1; 7 positions match TRBD1. The germline gives CDR1 SQVTM, CDR2 ANQGSEA. The CDR3 has 14 amino acids. V dropped 4 bases and J dropped 5; count of bases not matched to a gene: 10. This CDR3 is CSVVTGVGVTEAFF. The CDR3 DNA sequence: TGCAGCGTTGTTACAGGGGTGGGAGTAACTGAAGCTTTCTTT.

The CDR3 loop is CSVEARDRGNTGELFF. The CDR3 coding sequence is TGCAGCGTTGAAGCCCGGGACAGGGGCAACACCGGGGAGCTGTTTTTT. The V and J genes are TRBV29-1 and TRBJ2-2, with 10 bases that match TRBD1. Germline trimming cut 1 base from V and 2 bases from J; bases unmatched to any gene: 4. CDR3 length: 16 residues. Germline V gene data show CDR1 as SQVTM and CDR2 as ANQGSEA.

The V and J genes are TRBV5-1 and TRBJ2-7; TRBD1 matches at 8 bases. There are 14 residues in the CDR3. The V gene's germline CDR1 is SGHRS and CDR2 YFSETQ. V lost 7 bases to trimming and J lost 3 bases; unmatched junction nucleotides: 9. Written as DNA, the CDR3 is TGCGCCAGCTCCCGAGGGGACAGGAGCTACGAGCAGTACTTC. As protein: CASSRGDRSYEQYF.

This clone was counted between two and nine times. The chain couples TRBV7-2 to TRBJ2-7, with D possibly matching TRBD1 (6 bases). The CDR3 runs 14 residues. Per germline, CDR1 SGHTA and CDR2 FQGNSA. Trimming stripped 5 bases from V and 0 bases from J, with 11 bases between. DNA of the CDR3: TGTGCCAGCAGCGAGACAGGAAGCTCCTACGAGCAGTACTTC. Amino acids: CASSETGSSYEQYF.

This chain joins TRBV11-2 and TRBJ2-7; 7 nucleotides agree with TRBD2. The J segment lost 3 bases and the V segment lost 5 bases, leaving 10 bases of the junction unmatched. The germline gives CDR1 SGHAT, CDR2 FQNNGV. This CDR3 spans 15 amino acids. CDR3 loop: CASSPLGGGSYEQYF. For the CDR3, the DNA is TGTGCCAGCAGCCCCCTTGGGGGGGGAAGCTACGAGCAGTACTTC.

The CDR3 bases are TGTGCCAGCAGCGTGGGGAGGTCAGATACGCAGTATTTT. Translation: CASSVGRSDTQYF. The rearrangement links TRBV9 to TRBJ2-3, with D perhaps matching TRBD2 (6 bases). V shed 2 bases and J shed 4 bases, with 8 bases lying between them. Germline V lookup: CDR1 SGDLS, CDR2 YYNGEE. There are 13 residues in the CDR3.